These 24 T cell receptor beta chains share one sample of origin, sequenced in a study of metastatic and nonmetastatic thyroid tumors. All patients were treatment-naive before thyroid surgery. With MiXCR, TCRdb reprocessed the PCR reads. The sample lists about 35,000 clones; 25% to 30% were seen once. The sequenced sample was blood. Receptors were obtained from a female donor with papillary thyroid cancer or a benign thyroid nodule (not recorded which). Some clones in this sample may be carry-over from other donors' samples.

On this clone: One end of the junction is discordant with germline, which a read error may explain. This rearrangement joins TRBV7-3 to TRBJ1-1, with D unclear. Per the germline V gene, CDR1 is SGHTA and CDR2 is FQGTGA. The CDR3 length is 12 residues. The CDR3 sequence: CASCASNTEAFF. The CDR3 coding sequence is TGTGCCAGCTGCGCCTCGAACACAGAAGCTTTCTTT.

This clone was seen only once. An end of the junction differs from the germline gene, which may be a read error. The chain joins TRBV27 to TRBJ2-5; D uncertain. Per the germline V gene, CDR1 is MNHEY and CDR2 is SMNVEV (reference sequence). CDR3 length equals 14 residues. The DNA of the CDR3 is TGTGCCAGCATTTTATCGAGAGGCCGAGAGACCCAGTACTTC. This encodes CASILSRGRETQYF.

This clone was seen at least ten times. This sample includes further DNA sequences coding for the same CDR3. V gene TRBV7-2 combines with J gene TRBJ1-2, with a weak D call TRBD1 (5 bases). V was shortened by 1 base and J by 4 bases, with 10 bases between the two germline ends. Germline V gives CDR1 SGHTA, CDR2 FQGNSA. There are 14 residues in the CDR3. The CDR3 is CASSLGGPRYGYTF. In DNA form, the CDR3 reads TGTGCCAGCAGCTTAGGGGGACCGCGCTATGGCTACACCTTC.

This clone was observed many times. This chain uses TRBV3-1 with TRBJ2-7; D uncertain. Germline CDR1 reads LGHDT; CDR2 reads YNNKEL (reference sequence). The ends were cut back, 1 base at V and 0 bases at J, with 4 bases in the middle. CDR3 length equals 13 residues. The CDR3 nucleotides are TGTGCCAGCAGCCAAGGACTCTCCTACGAGCAGTACTTC. Translation gives CASSQGLSYEQYF.

This clone has ten or more counts. The chain is built from TRBV7-2 and TRBJ1-2; 7 positions agree with TRBD1. CDR1 and CDR2 from the germline V gene are SGHTA and FQGNSA. After removal of 1 base from V and 3 bases from J, the junction contained 14 bases not matched to a gene. The CDR3 contains 18 residues. The CDR3 sequence is CASSLVVGQVNLYYGYTF. CDR3 sequence (DNA): TGTGCCAGCAGCTTAGTGGTCGGACAGGTCAATCTTTACTATGGCTACACCTTC. The entire variable domain, with the rest obtained from reference TRBV7-2 and TRBJ1-2, is as follows: GAGVSQSPSNKVTEKGKDVELRCDPISGHTALYWYRQSLGQGLEFLIYFQGNSAPDKSGLPSDRFSAERTGGSVSTLTIQRTQQEDSAVYLCASSLVVGQVNLYYGYTFGSGTRLTVV.

V is TRBV10-3 and J is TRBJ2-3; 8 bases are shared with TRBD2. CDR1 is ENHRY and CDR2 is SYGVKD in the germline V gene. The J segment lost 3 bases and the V segment lost 2 bases, leaving 4 bases of the junction unmatched. The CDR3 runs 15 residues. CDR3 sequence reads: CAISEDTSGTDTQYF. The CDR3 bases are TGTGCCATCAGTGAGGATACTAGCGGTACAGATACGCAGTATTTT.

The CDR3 protein is CASKNRVDQPQHF. The CDR3 DNA reads TGTGCCAGCAAAAACAGGGTGGATCAGCCCCAGCATTTT. The chain carries TRBV6-1 and TRBJ1-5, with a tentative D call TRBD1 (6 bases). Germline loops: CDR1 MNHNS, CDR2 SASEGT. Trimming left V 7 bases short and J 5 bases short, with 12 bases between. The CDR3 length is 13 residues.

The chain joins TRBV6-5 to TRBJ2-2, with TRBD2 as a possible D gene (6 bases). V lost 2 bases to trimming and J lost 3 bases, with 13 bases between them. Germline lookup yields CDR1 MNHEY and CDR2 SVGAGI. This CDR3 comprises 16 residues. CDR3 sequence (DNA): TGTGCCAGCAGTTACGATATCGCGGGGTACACCGGGGAGCTGTTTTTT. This gives the protein CASSYDIAGYTGELFF.

The table lists this clone with many counts. The chain combines TRBV6-1 with TRBJ1-2; D is perhaps TRBD1 (5 bases). Germline loops: CDR1 MNHNS, CDR2 SASEGT. Trimming took off 2 bases at V and 6 bases at J, with 13 bases between the two ends. CDR3 length equals 14 residues. The CDR3 spells CASSELLWGDGYTF. The CDR3, as DNA: TGTGCCAGCAGTGAACTCCTTTGGGGGGATGGCTACACCTTC.

This clone was seen more than once but under ten times. This rearrangement joins TRBV12-3 or TRBV12-4 to TRBJ1-1, with 7 bases aligning to TRBD1. CDR3 size: 14 residues. The trim removed 5 bases at V and 4 bases at J, leaving 7 bases unmatched. CDR3 in DNA: TGTGCCAGCAGTGTACACAGGGGAGGCACTGAAGCTTTCTTT. Amino acid sequence: CASSVHRGGTEAFF.

This clone is termed medium-sized. The chain recombines TRBV6-1 with TRBJ1-6; TRBD1 might be the D (5 bases). V lost 2 bases, J lost 9 bases, and 23 bases lay in between. The CDR3 sequence is 18 residues long. Germline V lookup: CDR1 MNHNS, CDR2 SASEGT. The CDR3 nucleotides are TGTGCCAGCAGTGAACAACCTGGGACCGAATTGCTAACTTCACCCCTCCACTTT. Protein: CASSEQPGTELLTSPLHF.

The V call is TRBV5-1, the J call TRBJ2-2; possible D gene TRBD1, 6 bases. Looked up from germline, CDR1 is SGHRS and CDR2 is YFSETQ. This CDR3 spans 15 amino acids. V lost 4 bases and J lost 2, with 12 bases in between. Here the CDR3 reads CASSAIQGNTGELFF. Here the CDR3 DNA reads TGCGCCAGCAGCGCGATACAGGGAAACACCGGGGAGCTGTTTTTT.

This clone was picked up many times. This rearrangement joins TRBV20-1 to TRBJ2-1; 7 bases are shared with TRBD2. Per the germline V gene, CDR1 is DFQATT and CDR2 is SNEGSKA (reference sequence). With 2 bases clipped from V and 5 bases from J, the junction kept 6 bases outside the gene matches. This CDR3 spans 14 amino acids. The CDR3 nucleotides read TGCAGTGCTAGATTCTTGGCGGGGGACAATGAGCAGTTCTTC. Encoded protein: CSARFLAGDNEQFF.

This clone came up a few times. This chain joins TRBV19 and TRBJ1-5; TRBD1 agrees at 7 bases. The germline V gene encodes CDR1 LNHDA and CDR2 SQIVND (reference sequence). The CDR3 sequence is 15 residues long. J was trimmed by 5 bases and V by 1 base; bases with no gene match: 5. The CDR3 sequence: CASSIGAGGYQPQHF. The CDR3 DNA reads TGTGCCAGTAGTATAGGGGCAGGGGGATATCAGCCCCAGCATTTT.

This clone was counted at least ten times. The CDR3 ends on some other residue instead of the conserved phenylalanine or tryptophan, so this is likely a read error. The chain carries TRBV4-1 and TRBJ1-2, with TRBD1 as a possible D gene (6 bases). CDR3 size: 15 residues. Germline V gene lookup returns CDR1 MGHRA and CDR2 YSYEKL. V was shortened by 0 bases and J by 5 bases, with 13 bases between the two germline ends. As DNA, the CDR3 is TGCGCCAGCAGCCAAGAAGAGGGGGGTCATTATGGCTACACCCTC. This sequence encodes CASSQEEGGHYGYTL.

A few counts support this clone. A much larger clone lies one base from this, so it may be a read error. At the DNA level, this CDR3 is encoded by other sequences in the same sample as well. The V call is TRBV7-2, the J call TRBJ2-7, with D maybe TRBD2 (5 bases). Trimming left V 1 base short and J 5 bases short, with 15 bases between. This CDR3 has 15 residues. Germline-derived CDR1 and CDR2 are SGHTA and FQGNSA. The CDR3 nucleotides are TGTGCCAGCAGCTTAGAGGCGGGTTTGAGACACGAGCAGTACTTC. Encoded protein: CASSLEAGLRHEQYF.

CDR3 DNA sequence: TGTGCCACCAGCGGGACCGGGACAGGGAAACAGCCCCAGCATTTT. The encoded protein is CATSGTGTGKQPQHF. This chain joins TRBV15 and TRBJ1-5; 9 nucleotides match TRBD1. Looked up from germline, CDR1 is LNHNV and CDR2 is YYDKDF (reference sequence). Trimming took 5 bases from V and 7 from J; bases not matched to a gene: 9. The CDR3 sequence is 15 residues long.

By share, this clone ranks as medium-sized (0.01 to 0.1%). The V call is TRBV6-5, the J call TRBJ2-7; 10 nucleotides agree with TRBD2. CDR1 is MNHEY and CDR2 is SVGAGI in the germline V gene. The CDR3 runs 16 residues. V was clipped by 2 bases and J by 2 bases; unmatched bases: 6. CDR3 coding DNA: TGTGCCAGCAGTTACGCGGGACTAGCGAACACCTACGAGCAGTACTTC. It yields the protein CASSYAGLANTYEQYF.

This chain connects TRBV7-9 to TRBJ2-5, with D maybe TRBD2 (7 bases). Germline loops: CDR1 SEHNR, CDR2 FQNEAQ (reference sequence). Trimming removed 5 bases at V and 4 bases at J, with 20 bases between. This CDR3 is built from 16 residues. CDR3 protein: CASSTAWGGDGETQYF. As DNA, the CDR3 is TGTGCCAGCAGCACTGCATGGGGGGGCGACGGAGAGACCCAGTACTTC. The full variable domain, its missing parts supplied by reference TRBV7-9 and TRBJ2-5, is DTGVSQNPRHKITKRGQNVTFRCDPISEHNRLYWYRQTLGQGPEFLTYFQNEAQLEKSRLLSDRFSAERPKGSFSTLEIQRTEQGDSAMYLCASSTAWGGDGETQYFGPGTRLLVL.

This clone has at least ten counts. The rearrangement uses TRBV19 and TRBJ2-3; 8 bases fit TRBD2. Germline CDR1 reads LNHDA; CDR2 reads SQIVND (reference sequence). The CDR3 consists of 13 residues. The J segment lost 3 bases and the V segment lost 4 bases, leaving 0 bases of the junction unmatched. The CDR3 DNA follows: TGTGCCAGTAGTACGGGGGGGACAGATACGCAGTATTTT. It is translated as CASSTGGTDTQYF.

This clone was detected ten times or more. The chain carries TRBV15 and TRBJ1-4, with D unresolved. Germline assignment: CDR1 LNHNV and CDR2 YYDKDF (reference sequence). Trimming cost V 6 bases and J 2 bases, with 10 bases left between them. The CDR3 is 14 residues long. The CDR3: CATRPGGTNEKLFF. CDR3 coding DNA: TGTGCCACCAGACCTGGCGGGACTAATGAAAAACTGTTTTTT.

There are many counts of this clone. The rearrangement uses TRBV6-4 and TRBJ2-1, with 7 bases lining up with TRBD2. The CDR3 is made up of 15 amino acids. Unmatched junction bases numbered 5, after V lost 2 bases and J lost 4 bases. Germline loops: CDR1 MRHNA, CDR2 SNTAGT. The CDR3 coding sequence is TGTGCCAGCAGTGACAAGAGCGGGGCATACAATGAGCAGTTCTTC. Amino acid sequence: CASSDKSGAYNEQFF.

This clone appeared many times. J is TRBJ2-7 and V is TRBV27; perhaps TRBD2 as D (5 bases). Germline V gene sequence: CDR1 MNHEY, CDR2 SMNVEV (reference sequence). This CDR3 contains 12 residues. Trimming pared 2 bases from V and 5 bases from J, leaving 7 bases between. DNA for the CDR3: TGTGCCAGCAGTTTAACGGGGAACGAGCAGTACTTC. The encoded protein is CASSLTGNEQYF.

V and J are TRBV7-3 and TRBJ2-3; 13 nucleotides align to TRBD2. Germline CDR1 and CDR2: SGHTA and FQGTGA. After removal of 5 bases from V and 12 bases from J, the junction contained 11 bases not matched to a gene. The CDR3 totals 15 residues. The CDR3 here is CASSRLAGGLETQYF. The CDR3 DNA reads TGTGCCAGCAGCCGACTAGCGGGGGGCCTGGAGACCCAGTATTTT.